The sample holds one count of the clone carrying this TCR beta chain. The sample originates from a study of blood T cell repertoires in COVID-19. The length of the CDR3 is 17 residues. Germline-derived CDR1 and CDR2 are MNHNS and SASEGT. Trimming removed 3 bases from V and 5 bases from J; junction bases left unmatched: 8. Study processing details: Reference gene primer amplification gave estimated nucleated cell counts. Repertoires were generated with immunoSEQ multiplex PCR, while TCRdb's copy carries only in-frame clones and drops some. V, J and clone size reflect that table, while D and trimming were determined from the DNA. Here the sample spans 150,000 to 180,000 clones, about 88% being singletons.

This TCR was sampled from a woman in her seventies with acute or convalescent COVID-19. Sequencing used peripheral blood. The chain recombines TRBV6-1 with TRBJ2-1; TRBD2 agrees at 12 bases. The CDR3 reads CASSERALAGGNNEQFF. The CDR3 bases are TGTGCCAGCAGTGAGCGGGCTCTAGCGGGGGGGAACAATGAGCAGTTCTTC.